Included here is one T cell receptor beta chain sequence, with context. These data come from a study of blood T cell repertoires in COVID-19. Clones were read by immunoSEQ multiplex PCR, and TCRdb kept only the in-frame ones, dropping some. The sample holds 300,000 to 400,000 clones, 85% to 90% seen once. Between the trimmed V and J ends, which lost 2 bases and 8 bases, there was a span of 9 bases. CDR3 size: 13 residues. Germline CDR1 SEHNR, CDR2 FQNEAQ (reference sequence). The TCR originated in a woman aged 18-35 years who had recovered from COVID-19. The rearrangement joins TRBV7-9 to TRBJ1-4; D perhaps matches TRBD1 (5 bases). The sequencing input was PBMCs or T cells enriched from blood (not recorded which). The CDR3 nucleotides are TGTGCCAGCAGCTTACGGGGGAGAGAAAAACTGTTTTTT. Translating it yields CASSLRGREKLFF.